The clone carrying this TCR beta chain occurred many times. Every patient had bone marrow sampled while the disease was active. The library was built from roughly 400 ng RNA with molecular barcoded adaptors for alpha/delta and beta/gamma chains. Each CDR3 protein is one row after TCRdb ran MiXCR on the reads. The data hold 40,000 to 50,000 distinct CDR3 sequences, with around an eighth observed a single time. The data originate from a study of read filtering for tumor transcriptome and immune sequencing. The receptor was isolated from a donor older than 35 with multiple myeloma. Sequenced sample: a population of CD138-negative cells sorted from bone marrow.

The CDR3 DNA is TGTGCCAGCAGCTCCAAGGACAGGGAGGACACTGAAGCTTTCTTT. Protein sequence: CASSSKDREDTEAFF. The chain combines TRBV11-2 with TRBJ1-1; 8 bases match TRBD1. In germline, CDR1 is SGHAT, CDR2 FQNNGV. The CDR3 contains 15 residues. J gave up 3 bases and V 4 bases, and 7 bases lay outside the gene matches. The full variable domain, in which reference TRBV11-2 and TRBJ1-1 provide the parts outside the CDR3, is EAGVAQSPRYKIIEKRQSVAFWCNPISGHATLYWYQQILGQGPKLLIQFQNNGVVDDSQLPKDRFSAERLKGVDSTLKIQPAKLEDSAVYLCASSSKDREDTEAFFGQGTRLTVV.